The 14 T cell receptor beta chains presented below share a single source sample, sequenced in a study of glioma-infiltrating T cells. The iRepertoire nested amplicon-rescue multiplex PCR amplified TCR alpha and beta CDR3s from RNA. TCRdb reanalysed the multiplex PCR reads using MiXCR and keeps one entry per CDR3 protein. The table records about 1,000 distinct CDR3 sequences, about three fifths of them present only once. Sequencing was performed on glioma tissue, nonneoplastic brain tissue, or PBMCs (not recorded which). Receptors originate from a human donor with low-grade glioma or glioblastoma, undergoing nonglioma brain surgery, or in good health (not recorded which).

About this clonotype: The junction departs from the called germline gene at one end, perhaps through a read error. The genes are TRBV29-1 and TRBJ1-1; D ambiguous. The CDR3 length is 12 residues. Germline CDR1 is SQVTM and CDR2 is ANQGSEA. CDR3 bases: TGCAGCGCCCTACCCGGGGATAATGAAGCCTTCTTT. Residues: CSALPGDNEAFF.

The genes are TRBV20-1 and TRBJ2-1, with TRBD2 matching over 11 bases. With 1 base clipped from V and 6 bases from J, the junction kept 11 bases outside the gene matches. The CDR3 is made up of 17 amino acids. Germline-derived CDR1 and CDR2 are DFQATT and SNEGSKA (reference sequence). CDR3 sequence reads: CSARGRGTSGRSNEQFF. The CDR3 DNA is TGCAGTGCTAGAGGGAGAGGAACTAGCGGGAGAAGCAATGAGCAGTTCTTC.

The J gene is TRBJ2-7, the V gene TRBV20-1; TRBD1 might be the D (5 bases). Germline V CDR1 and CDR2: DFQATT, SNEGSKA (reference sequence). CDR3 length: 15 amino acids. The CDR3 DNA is TGCAACGCTAGGGGTCGAGACTTCGCTTTAGGGGAGCAGTACGTC. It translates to CNARGRDFALGEQYV.

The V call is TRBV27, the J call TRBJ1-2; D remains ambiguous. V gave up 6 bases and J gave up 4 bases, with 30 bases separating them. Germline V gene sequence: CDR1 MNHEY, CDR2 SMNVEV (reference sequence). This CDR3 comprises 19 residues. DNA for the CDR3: TGTGCCAGCAGCCTGGTCGCAGGCGATACAGCCCTTAAGATCTATGGCTACACCTTC. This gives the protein CASSLVAGDTALKIYGYTF.

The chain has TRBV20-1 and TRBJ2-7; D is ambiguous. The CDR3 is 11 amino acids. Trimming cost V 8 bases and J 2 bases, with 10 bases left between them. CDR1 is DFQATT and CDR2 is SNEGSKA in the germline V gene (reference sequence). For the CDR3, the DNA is TGCAGTTTCGCGGAGACCTACGAGCAGTACTTC. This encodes CSFAETYEQYF.

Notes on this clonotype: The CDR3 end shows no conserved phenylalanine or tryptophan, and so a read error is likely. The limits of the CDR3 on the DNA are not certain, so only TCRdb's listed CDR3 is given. CDR3 residues: CASSLLGIEGTDKQDV. The chain joins TRBV7-2 to TRBJ2-3. The CDR3 adds up to 16 amino acids, both ends counted. Germline-derived CDR1 and CDR2 are SGHTA and FQGNSA.

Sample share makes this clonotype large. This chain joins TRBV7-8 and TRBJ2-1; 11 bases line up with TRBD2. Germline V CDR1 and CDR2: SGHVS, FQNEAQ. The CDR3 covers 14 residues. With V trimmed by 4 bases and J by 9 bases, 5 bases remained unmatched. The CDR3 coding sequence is TGTGCCAGCAGCTCCGGGACTAGCGGTAGTGAGCAGTTCTTC. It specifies CASSSGTSGSEQFF.

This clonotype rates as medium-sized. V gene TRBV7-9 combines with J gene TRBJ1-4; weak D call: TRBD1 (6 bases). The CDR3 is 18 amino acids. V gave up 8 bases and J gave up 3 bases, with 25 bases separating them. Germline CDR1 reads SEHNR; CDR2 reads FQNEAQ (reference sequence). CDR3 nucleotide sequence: TGTGCCAGCCTTAGCCAACAGGGAATAAAGGGAGCTAATGAAAAACTGTTTTTT. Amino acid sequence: CASLSQQGIKGANEKLFF.

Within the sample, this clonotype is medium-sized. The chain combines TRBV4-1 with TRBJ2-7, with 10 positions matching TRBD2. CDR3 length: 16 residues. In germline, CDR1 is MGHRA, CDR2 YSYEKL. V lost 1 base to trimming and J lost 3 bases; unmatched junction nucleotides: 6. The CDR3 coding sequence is TGCGCCAGCAGCCAAGCGGAGCGGGGGGGGCGCTACGAGCAGTACTTC. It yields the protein CASSQAERGGRYEQYF.

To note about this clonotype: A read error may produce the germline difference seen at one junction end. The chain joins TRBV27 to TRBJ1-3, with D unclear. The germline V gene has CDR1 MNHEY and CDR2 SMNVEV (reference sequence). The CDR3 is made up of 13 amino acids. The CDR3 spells CSSRGPAGPPIYF. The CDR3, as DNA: TGTTCCAGCCGAGGGCCGGCTGGACCCCCCATATATTTT.

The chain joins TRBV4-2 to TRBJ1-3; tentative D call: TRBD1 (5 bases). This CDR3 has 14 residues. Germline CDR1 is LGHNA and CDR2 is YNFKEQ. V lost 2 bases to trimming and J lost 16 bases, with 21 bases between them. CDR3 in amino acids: CASSQQGTGNTLYF. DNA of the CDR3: TGTGCCAGCAGCCAACAGGGAACTGGAAATACGCTCTATTTT.

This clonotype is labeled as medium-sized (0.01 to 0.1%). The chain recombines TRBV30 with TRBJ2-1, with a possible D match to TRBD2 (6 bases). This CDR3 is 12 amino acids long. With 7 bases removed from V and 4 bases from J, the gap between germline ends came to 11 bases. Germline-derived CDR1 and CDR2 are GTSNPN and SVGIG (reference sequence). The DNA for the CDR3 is TGTGCCTCCTTCCGGGAGTACAATGAGCAGTTCTTC. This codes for CASFREYNEQFF.

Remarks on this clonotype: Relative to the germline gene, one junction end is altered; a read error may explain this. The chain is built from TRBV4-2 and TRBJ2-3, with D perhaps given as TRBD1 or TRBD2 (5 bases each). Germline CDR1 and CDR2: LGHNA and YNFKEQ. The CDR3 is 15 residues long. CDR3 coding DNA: TGTGCCAGCCGAAAAGAGGGACCGAGCGAAGAGACGCAGGAGTTT. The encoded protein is CASRKEGPSEETQEF.

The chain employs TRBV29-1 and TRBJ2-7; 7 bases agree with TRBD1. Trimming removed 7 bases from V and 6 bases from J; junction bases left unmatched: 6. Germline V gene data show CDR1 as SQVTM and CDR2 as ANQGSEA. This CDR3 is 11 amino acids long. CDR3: CSATQGSEQYV. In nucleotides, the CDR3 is TGCAGCGCGACACAGGGGAGCGAGCAGTACGTC.